This T cell receptor (beta chain) was identified during a study of T cells in Graves' hyperthyroidism and ophthalmopathy. This clonotype has at least ten counts. Antigen unknown. Study-wide results and caveats: The model made its ophthalmopathy prediction, and onset followed a median approximately six months later. Blood also carried most thyroid clonotypes expanded above 0.001.

Trimming cost V 4 bases and J 5 bases; bases outside gene matches: 8. This CDR3 has 16 amino acids. TCR beta CDR3 regions were amplified from RNA. In the first-round RT-PCR of the TCR CDR3, the HTBI primer set was used. TCRdb reprocessed the multiplex PCR reads with MiXCR, giving one entry per CDR3 protein. The sample holds under 400,000 distinct CDR3 sequences, 18% seen once. Sample: blood. The rearrangement links TRBV12-3 or TRBV12-4 to TRBJ1-6; 7 bases are a match to TRBD1. The TCR originated in a woman between 50 and 59 years old with Graves' hyperthyroidism. The CDR3 here is CASSSSDRAHNSPLHF. For the CDR3, the DNA is TGTGCCAGCAGTTCATCAGACAGGGCCCATAATTCACCCCTCCACTTT.